The 30 T cell receptor beta chains given below trace back to one sample, sequenced in a study of blood T cell repertoires in COVID-19. TCRdb keeps only in-frame clones here, not all; method: immunoSEQ multiplex PCR. Altogether about 160,000 clones are present, around four fifths being singletons, with the ten largest covering 2.8%. Sequencing was done on a sample of peripheral blood. These TCRs come from a man in his 70s with acute or convalescent COVID-19.

The sample holds a few counts of this clone. The rearrangement links TRBV7-2 to TRBJ2-7; TRBD1 is a possible D gene (6 bases). Germline-derived CDR1 and CDR2 are SGHTA and FQGNSA. Deletions cut 4 bases from V and 0 bases from J, with 10 bases between. The CDR3 has 14 residues. The DNA of the CDR3 is TGTGCCAGCAGCTCTAACAGGGTCTCCTACGAGCAGTACTTC. This encodes CASSSNRVSYEQYF.

This clone was picked up one time. The chain employs TRBV3-1 (or the pseudogene TRBV3-2) and TRBJ1-1; tentative D call: TRBD1 (5 bases). The CDR3 contains 15 residues. V was cut by 2 bases and J by 5 bases, with 15 bases left in between. Germline CDR1 reads LGHDT; CDR2 reads YNNKEL (reference sequence). The CDR3 DNA is TGTGCCAGCAGCCAAAGTGGGGGGTCGGGAACTGAAGCTTTCTTT. This sequence encodes CASSQSGGSGTEAFF.

Only one count was recorded for this clone. The rearrangement links TRBV6-6 to TRBJ1-4; weak D call: TRBD1 (5 bases). The CDR3 runs 16 residues. Germline values: CDR1 MNHNY, CDR2 SVGAGI (reference sequence). V dropped 6 bases and J dropped 3 bases, with 17 bases sitting between them. Here the CDR3 DNA reads TGTGCCAGCAGGGCCAATCGTGGGGCTGCTAATGAAAAACTGTTTTTT. Amino acids: CASRANRGAANEKLFF.

This clone was counted once. V and J are TRBV6-6 and TRBJ2-2, with unresolved D. This CDR3 contains 15 residues. Germline values: CDR1 MNHNY, CDR2 SVGAGI (reference sequence). Between the trimmed V and J ends, which lost 4 bases and 0 bases, there was a span of 9 bases. The CDR3 reads CASSSTRSNTGELFF. As DNA, the CDR3 is TGTGCCAGCAGTTCGACAAGGTCGAACACCGGGGAGCTGTTTTTT.

The V call is TRBV6-2 or TRBV6-3, the J call TRBJ2-1; 9 nucleotides line up with TRBD1. V trimming: 7 bases; J trimming: 1 base; junction bases outside the gene matches: 8. The CDR3 has 16 residues. Germline V CDR1 and CDR2: MNHEY, SVGEGT. The CDR3 sequence is CASNPPQGASYNEQFF. Here the CDR3 DNA reads TGTGCCAGCAACCCTCCACAGGGGGCGTCCTACAATGAGCAGTTCTTC.

The J gene is TRBJ2-5, the V gene TRBV5-4, with a tentative D call TRBD1 (6 bases). CDR3 length equals 13 residues. The V and J ends lost 0 bases and 7 bases respectively, with 10 bases between them. Per germline, CDR1 SGHNT and CDR2 YYREEE (reference sequence). The CDR3 is CASSLDRDGTQYF. The CDR3 DNA is TGTGCCAGCAGCTTGGACAGGGACGGGACCCAGTACTTC.

This chain joins TRBV4-1 and TRBJ2-7; 8 bases are shared with TRBD2. The V gene's germline CDR1 is MGHRA and CDR2 YSYEKL. The trim removed 1 base at V and 3 bases at J, leaving 5 bases unmatched. This CDR3 has 15 amino acids. CDR3 sequence (DNA): TGCGCCAGCAGCCAAGGTGGGGCGGGGGGCTACGAGCAGTACTTC. Encoded protein: CASSQGGAGGYEQYF.

This clone appeared a single time. The chain joins TRBV7-9 to TRBJ1-1; D uncertain. V was pared by 7 bases and J by 1 base, with 7 bases between. The CDR3 runs 12 residues. CDR1 SEHNR and CDR2 FQNEAQ come from the germline V gene (reference sequence). CDR3 residues: CASTSWNTEAFF. The CDR3 DNA sequence: TGTGCCAGCACCTCATGGAACACTGAAGCTTTCTTT.

This clone was counted once. The V call is TRBV5-8, the J call TRBJ2-7; D is possibly TRBD1 (6 bases). V was clipped by 6 bases and J by 2 bases, with 9 bases between them. Germline V CDR1 and CDR2: SGHTS, YDEGEE. This CDR3 spans 12 amino acids. The CDR3 DNA is TGTGCCAGCACAGGGGACACCTACGAGCAGTACTTC. Its translation is CASTGDTYEQYF.

In its sample, this clone was seen a few times. The chain is built from TRBV5-1 and TRBJ1-3, with 7 bases lining up with TRBD1. This CDR3 spans 14 amino acids. Trimming removed 6 bases from V and 0 bases from J; junction bases left unmatched: 3. The V gene's germline CDR1 is SGHRS and CDR2 YFSETQ. The CDR3 DNA reads TGCGCCAGCACCTGGGACAGCTCTGGAAACACCATATATTTT. This codes for CASTWDSSGNTIYF.

This chain uses TRBV5-1 with TRBJ2-1; D gene unclear. Germline CDR1 SGHRS, CDR2 YFSETQ. Trimming removed 4 bases from V and 8 bases from J, with 19 bases in between. The CDR3 loop spans 15 amino acids. In DNA form, the CDR3 reads TGCGCCAGCAGCCTAAGTCCCCCGCCTTTCGATGAGCAGTTCTTC. It encodes CASSLSPPPFDEQFF.

In nucleotides, the CDR3 is TGTGCCAGCAGCATTAATAGCGGGGGGACGGAGACCCAGTACTTC. The encoded protein is CASSINSGGTETQYF. The J gene is TRBJ2-5, the V gene TRBV7-8; 10 nucleotides line up with TRBD2. Germline trimming cut 5 bases from V and 5 bases from J; bases unmatched to any gene: 8. CDR1 and CDR2 from the germline V gene are SGHVS and FQNEAQ. CDR3 length equals 15 residues.

V is TRBV24-1 and J is TRBJ1-2; 8 nucleotides agree with TRBD1. CDR1 is KGHDR and CDR2 is SFDVKD in the germline V gene. The V gene end was trimmed by 5 bases and the J gene end by 0 bases; junction bases not matched to a gene: 7. The CDR3 covers 16 residues. The CDR3 sequence is CATSGQGTGANYGYTF. DNA for the CDR3: TGTGCCACCAGTGGCCAAGGGACAGGCGCTAACTATGGCTACACCTTC.

The CDR3 spells CASSYLDRGAPYGYTF. The CDR3 DNA reads as TGTGCCAGCAGTTACCTCGACAGGGGTGCGCCCTATGGCTACACCTTC. The J gene is TRBJ1-2, the V gene TRBV6-5; 8 positions agree with TRBD1. The trim removed 2 bases at V and 4 bases at J, leaving 9 bases unmatched. In germline, CDR1 is MNHEY, CDR2 SVGAGI. This CDR3 has 16 amino acids.

V usage is TRBV4-1 and J usage is TRBJ2-3; 12 positions agree with TRBD2. Germline V lookup: CDR1 MGHRA, CDR2 YSYEKL. Germline trimming cut 1 base from V and 4 bases from J; bases unmatched to any gene: 3. The CDR3 contains 16 residues. The DNA of the CDR3 is TGCGCCAGCAGCCAAGTCCCTAGCGGGGGGGCAGATACGCAGTATTTT. The encoded protein is CASSQVPSGGADTQYF.

The chain is built from TRBV7-9 and TRBJ1-5, with D unresolved. CDR1 SEHNR and CDR2 FQNEAQ come from the germline V gene (reference sequence). This CDR3 contains 12 residues. V lost 5 bases and J lost 9, with 11 bases in between. CDR3 sequence reads: CASSPDFGPQHF. The CDR3 nucleotides read TGTGCCAGCAGCCCAGACTTTGGGCCCCAGCATTTT.

This sequence joins TRBV19 and TRBJ2-4; 16 nucleotides agree with TRBD2. Germline V gives CDR1 LNHDA, CDR2 SQIVND (reference sequence). After removal of 4 bases from V and 9 bases from J, the junction contained 6 bases not matched to a gene. CDR3 length equals 16 residues. As DNA, the CDR3 is TGTGCCAGTAGTAGAGGGACTAGCGGGGGGGCTGGCATTCAGTACTTC. Translated: CASSRGTSGGAGIQYF.

This clone came up many times. The chain links TRBV6-1 to TRBJ2-1; 9 bases are shared with TRBD1. Unmatched junction bases numbered 4, after V lost 2 bases and J lost 5 bases. This CDR3 region has 15 residues. Germline lookup yields CDR1 MNHNS and CDR2 SASEGT. This CDR3 reads CASSEQQGANNEQFF. CDR3 DNA sequence: TGTGCCAGCAGTGAACAACAGGGGGCCAACAATGAGCAGTTCTTC.

The sample holds a few counts of this clone. The V gene is TRBV20-1, the J gene TRBJ2-5; TRBD1 might be the D (6 bases). The V gene's germline CDR1 is DFQATT and CDR2 SNEGSKA (reference sequence). Trimming cost V 3 bases and J 1 base, with 12 bases left between them. The CDR3 has 14 amino acids. The chain's CDR3 is CSASWGPAQETQYF. The CDR3 DNA is TGCAGTGCTAGTTGGGGGCCCGCCCAAGAGACCCAGTACTTC.

The chain has TRBV12-3 or TRBV12-4 and TRBJ1-3; D remains unclear. This CDR3 contains 12 residues. The V and J ends lost 5 bases and 4 bases respectively, with 6 bases between them. CDR3 sequence (DNA): TGTGCCAGCAGTAACCTAGGAAACACCATATATTTT. Translated, it gives CASSNLGNTIYF.

This clone was recorded once. The chain is built from TRBV2 and TRBJ1-5; a possible D gene is TRBD1 (5 bases). The CDR3 has 13 residues. V was pared by 7 bases and J by 6 bases, with 13 bases between. The V gene's germline CDR1 is SNHLY and CDR2 FYNNEI. The CDR3 spells CASTTGEGQPQHF. Written as DNA, the CDR3 is TGTGCCAGCACCACGGGGGAGGGTCAGCCCCAGCATTTT.

This chain joins TRBV28 and TRBJ2-7, with 9 bases aligning to TRBD1. Germline CDR1 is MDHEN and CDR2 is SYDVKM. The CDR3 is made up of 15 amino acids. Trimming at V came to 5 bases and at J to 5 bases, leaving 10 bases not matched to a gene. The CDR3 region has the DNA TGTGCCAGCAGTGACTCCGGGACAGGGATGGACGAGCAGTACTTC. The encoded protein is CASSDSGTGMDEQYF. The whole variable domain, remainder taken from reference TRBV28 and TRBJ2-7, is DVKVTQSSRYLVKRTGEKVFLECVQDMDHENMFWYRQDPGLGLRLIYFSYDVKMKEKGDIPEGYSVSREKKERFSLILESASTNQTSMYLCASSDSGTGMDEQYFGPGTRLTVT.

The rearrangement links TRBV27 to TRBJ1-6, with no clear D. The V end lost 6 bases, the J end lost 14 bases, and 17 bases lay between the germline ends. The V gene's germline CDR1 is MNHEY and CDR2 SMNVEV (reference sequence). The CDR3 has 13 residues. The DNA for the CDR3 is TGTGCCAGCAGGTGGCTTTACAGCGGGTCCCTCCACTTT. It is translated as CASRWLYSGSLHF.

This rearrangement joins TRBV3-1 (or the pseudogene TRBV3-2) to TRBJ1-2, with TRBD1 matching 9 bases. The CDR3 is 15 amino acids. The trim removed 4 bases at V and 2 bases at J, leaving 5 bases unmatched. The V gene's germline CDR1 is LGHDT and CDR2 YNNKEL (reference sequence). The CDR3 nucleotides read TGTGCCAGCAGCCCTAGGGGACAGGGCAACTATGGCTACACCTTC. It translates to CASSPRGQGNYGYTF.

In nucleotides, the CDR3 is TGTGCCAGCAAGGGGGTAGGGAAATACAATGAGCAGTTCTTC. Encoded protein: CASKGVGKYNEQFF. The gene calls are TRBV28 and TRBJ2-1; a weak D match, TRBD1 (6 bases). The CDR3 spans 14 residues. V lost 7 bases, J lost 4 bases, and 14 bases lay in between. Germline V gene lookup returns CDR1 MDHEN and CDR2 SYDVKM.

This chain connects TRBV2 to TRBJ2-1, with D possibly being TRBD2 (6 bases). The V and J ends lost 7 bases and 10 bases respectively, with 17 bases between them. The CDR3 is 13 residues long. Germline V CDR1 and CDR2: SNHLY, FYNNEI. The CDR3 spells CASKIELAREQFF. The CDR3, as DNA: TGTGCCAGCAAAATTGAACTAGCCCGCGAGCAGTTCTTC.

This chain's CDR3 is CASSYSSRESNSPLHF. The CDR3 coding sequence is TGTGCCAGCAGTTACTCGAGCCGGGAGTCAAATTCACCCCTCCACTTT. This chain joins TRBV6-5 and TRBJ1-6; D gene unclear. The CDR3 loop spans 16 amino acids. V was shortened by 0 bases and J by 7 bases, with 13 bases between the two germline ends. Germline V gene lookup returns CDR1 MNHEY and CDR2 SVGAGI.

V usage is TRBV6-1 and J usage is TRBJ2-7, with TRBD2 identical over 7 bases. Germline lookup yields CDR1 MNHNS and CDR2 SASEGT. The junction had 3 bases not matched to a gene; V was cut back by 6 bases and J by 1 base. The CDR3 is 13 amino acids. CDR3 coding DNA: TGTGCCAGCAGGGACGGGGGGTCCTACGAGCAGTACTTC. This sequence encodes CASRDGGSYEQYF.

The chain employs TRBV18 and TRBJ2-3; the D is unclear. The CDR3 loop spans 12 amino acids. V lost 3 bases, J lost 5 bases, and 6 bases lay in between. Germline lookup yields CDR1 KGHSH and CDR2 LQKENI. The DNA for the CDR3 is TGTGCCAGCTCACCGTCGAGAGATACGCAGTATTTT. Amino acid sequence: CASSPSRDTQYF.

The chain joins TRBV7-2 to TRBJ2-5; 10 nucleotides match TRBD1. V lost 5 bases to trimming and J lost 4 bases; unmatched junction nucleotides: 7. Germline CDR1 and CDR2: SGHTA and FQGNSA. This CDR3 spans 15 amino acids. The CDR3 region is CASSPRTGGTETQYF. The CDR3 nucleotides are TGTGCCAGCAGCCCGCGGACAGGGGGTACAGAGACCCAGTACTTC.